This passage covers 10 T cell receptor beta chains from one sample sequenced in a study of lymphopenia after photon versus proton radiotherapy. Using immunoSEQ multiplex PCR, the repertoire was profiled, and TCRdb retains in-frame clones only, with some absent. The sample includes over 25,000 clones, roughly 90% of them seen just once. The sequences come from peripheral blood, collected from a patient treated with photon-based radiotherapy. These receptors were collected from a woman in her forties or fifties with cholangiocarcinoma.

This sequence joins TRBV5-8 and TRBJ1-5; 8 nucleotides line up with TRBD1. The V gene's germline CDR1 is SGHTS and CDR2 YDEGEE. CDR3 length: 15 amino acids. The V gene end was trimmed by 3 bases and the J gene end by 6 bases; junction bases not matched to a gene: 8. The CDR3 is CASSWKDRAGQPQHF. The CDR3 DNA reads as TGTGCCAGCAGCTGGAAGGACAGGGCAGGTCAGCCCCAGCATTTT. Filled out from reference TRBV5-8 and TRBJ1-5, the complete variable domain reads EAGVTQSPTHLIKTRGQQATLRCSPISGHTSVYWYQQALGLGLQFLLWYDEGEERNRGNFPPRFSGRQFPNYSSELNVNALELEDSALYLCASSWKDRAGQPQHFGDGTRLSIL.

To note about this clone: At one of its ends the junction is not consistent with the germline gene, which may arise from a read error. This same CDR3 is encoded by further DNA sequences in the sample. The CDR3 DNA follows: TGTGCCTGGAATCAAGATACAGGGATGGAGGCTGAAGCCTTCTTT. Its protein product is CAWNQDTGMEAEAFF. The chain couples TRBV30 to TRBJ1-1; maybe TRBD1 (6 bases). CDR3 size: 15 residues. The germline gives CDR1 GTSNPN, CDR2 SVGIG (reference sequence).

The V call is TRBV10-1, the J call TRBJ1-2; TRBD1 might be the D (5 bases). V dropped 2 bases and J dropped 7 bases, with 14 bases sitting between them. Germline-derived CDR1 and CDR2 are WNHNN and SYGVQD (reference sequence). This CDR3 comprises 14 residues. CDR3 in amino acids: CASSEEGKACGYTF. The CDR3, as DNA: TGCGCCAGCAGTGAGGAGGGGAAGGCTTGTGGCTACACCTTC.

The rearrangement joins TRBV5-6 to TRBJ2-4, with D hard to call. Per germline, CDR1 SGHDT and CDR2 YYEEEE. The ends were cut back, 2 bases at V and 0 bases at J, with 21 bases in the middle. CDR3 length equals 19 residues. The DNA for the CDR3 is TGTGCCAGCAGCTTTTTGCCCCTATGGGGTCAACTAGCCAAAAACATTCAGTACTTC. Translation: CASSFLPLWGQLAKNIQYF.

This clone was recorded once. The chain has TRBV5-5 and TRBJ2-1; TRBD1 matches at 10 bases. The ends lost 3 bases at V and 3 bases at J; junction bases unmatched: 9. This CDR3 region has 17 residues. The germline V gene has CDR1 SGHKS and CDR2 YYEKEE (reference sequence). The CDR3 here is CASSSHLRDRGYNEQFF. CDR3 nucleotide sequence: TGTGCCAGCAGCTCCCATCTGCGGGACAGGGGCTACAATGAGCAGTTCTTC. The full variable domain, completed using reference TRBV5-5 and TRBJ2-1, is DAGVTQSPTHLIKTRGQQVTLRCSPISGHKSVSWYQQVLGQGPQFIFQYYEKEERGRGNFPDRFSARQFPNYSSELNVNALLLGDSALYLCASSSHLRDRGYNEQFFGPGTRLTVL.

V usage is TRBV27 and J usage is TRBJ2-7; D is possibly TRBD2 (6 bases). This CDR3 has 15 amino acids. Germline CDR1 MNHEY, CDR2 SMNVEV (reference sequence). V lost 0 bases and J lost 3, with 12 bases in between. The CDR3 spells CASSLSPGGDYEQYF. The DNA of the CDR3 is TGTGCCAGCAGTTTATCGCCCGGAGGGGACTACGAGCAGTACTTC.

Written as DNA, the CDR3 is TGTGCCAGCAGTTACGACAGGGGGAAGTACGAGCAGTACTTC. Its protein is CASSYDRGKYEQYF. The gene calls are TRBV7-2 and TRBJ2-7; TRBD1 matches 9 bases. V dropped 6 bases and J dropped 4; count of bases not matched to a gene: 7. The CDR3 has 14 amino acids. Germline lookup yields CDR1 SGHTA and CDR2 FQGNSA.

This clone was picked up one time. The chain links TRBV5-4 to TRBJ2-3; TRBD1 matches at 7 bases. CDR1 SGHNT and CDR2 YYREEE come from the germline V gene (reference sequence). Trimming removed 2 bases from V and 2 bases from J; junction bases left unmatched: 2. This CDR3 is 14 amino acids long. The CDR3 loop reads CASSLQGSTDTQYF. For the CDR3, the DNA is TGTGCCAGCAGCTTACAGGGGTCCACAGATACGCAGTATTTT.

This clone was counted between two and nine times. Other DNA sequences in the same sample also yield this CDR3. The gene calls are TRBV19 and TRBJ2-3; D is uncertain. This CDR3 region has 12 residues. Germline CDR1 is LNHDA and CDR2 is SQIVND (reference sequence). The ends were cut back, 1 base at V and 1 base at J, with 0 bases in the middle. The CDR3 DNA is TGTGCCAGTAGTATAGGCACAGATACGCAGTATTTT. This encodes CASSIGTDTQYF. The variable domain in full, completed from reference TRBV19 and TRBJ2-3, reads DGGITQSPKYLFRKEGQNVTLSCEQNLNHDAMYWYRQDPGQGLRLIYYSQIVNDFQKGDIAEGYSVSREKKESFPLTVTSAQKNPTAFYLCASSIGTDTQYFGPGTRLTVL.

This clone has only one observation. Written as DNA, the CDR3 is TGTGCCAGCAGCTTAATCGAGGGCGACAGGAGCTTTCAGCCCCAGCATTTT. Translating gives CASSLIEGDRSFQPQHF. The chain is built from TRBV7-8 and TRBJ1-5; tentative D call: TRBD1 (6 bases). Germline CDR1 reads SGHVS; CDR2 reads FQNEAQ. Trimming shortened V by 2 bases and J by 6 bases, and 20 bases separated the two germline ends. The CDR3 spans 17 residues. Together with reference TRBV7-8 and TRBJ1-5, the CDR3 gives the full variable domain: GAGVSQSPRYKVAKRGQDVALRCDPISGHVSLFWYQQALGQGPEFLTYFQNEAQLDKSGLPSDRFFAERPEGSVSTLKIQRTQQEDSAVYLCASSLIEGDRSFQPQHFGDGTRLSIL.